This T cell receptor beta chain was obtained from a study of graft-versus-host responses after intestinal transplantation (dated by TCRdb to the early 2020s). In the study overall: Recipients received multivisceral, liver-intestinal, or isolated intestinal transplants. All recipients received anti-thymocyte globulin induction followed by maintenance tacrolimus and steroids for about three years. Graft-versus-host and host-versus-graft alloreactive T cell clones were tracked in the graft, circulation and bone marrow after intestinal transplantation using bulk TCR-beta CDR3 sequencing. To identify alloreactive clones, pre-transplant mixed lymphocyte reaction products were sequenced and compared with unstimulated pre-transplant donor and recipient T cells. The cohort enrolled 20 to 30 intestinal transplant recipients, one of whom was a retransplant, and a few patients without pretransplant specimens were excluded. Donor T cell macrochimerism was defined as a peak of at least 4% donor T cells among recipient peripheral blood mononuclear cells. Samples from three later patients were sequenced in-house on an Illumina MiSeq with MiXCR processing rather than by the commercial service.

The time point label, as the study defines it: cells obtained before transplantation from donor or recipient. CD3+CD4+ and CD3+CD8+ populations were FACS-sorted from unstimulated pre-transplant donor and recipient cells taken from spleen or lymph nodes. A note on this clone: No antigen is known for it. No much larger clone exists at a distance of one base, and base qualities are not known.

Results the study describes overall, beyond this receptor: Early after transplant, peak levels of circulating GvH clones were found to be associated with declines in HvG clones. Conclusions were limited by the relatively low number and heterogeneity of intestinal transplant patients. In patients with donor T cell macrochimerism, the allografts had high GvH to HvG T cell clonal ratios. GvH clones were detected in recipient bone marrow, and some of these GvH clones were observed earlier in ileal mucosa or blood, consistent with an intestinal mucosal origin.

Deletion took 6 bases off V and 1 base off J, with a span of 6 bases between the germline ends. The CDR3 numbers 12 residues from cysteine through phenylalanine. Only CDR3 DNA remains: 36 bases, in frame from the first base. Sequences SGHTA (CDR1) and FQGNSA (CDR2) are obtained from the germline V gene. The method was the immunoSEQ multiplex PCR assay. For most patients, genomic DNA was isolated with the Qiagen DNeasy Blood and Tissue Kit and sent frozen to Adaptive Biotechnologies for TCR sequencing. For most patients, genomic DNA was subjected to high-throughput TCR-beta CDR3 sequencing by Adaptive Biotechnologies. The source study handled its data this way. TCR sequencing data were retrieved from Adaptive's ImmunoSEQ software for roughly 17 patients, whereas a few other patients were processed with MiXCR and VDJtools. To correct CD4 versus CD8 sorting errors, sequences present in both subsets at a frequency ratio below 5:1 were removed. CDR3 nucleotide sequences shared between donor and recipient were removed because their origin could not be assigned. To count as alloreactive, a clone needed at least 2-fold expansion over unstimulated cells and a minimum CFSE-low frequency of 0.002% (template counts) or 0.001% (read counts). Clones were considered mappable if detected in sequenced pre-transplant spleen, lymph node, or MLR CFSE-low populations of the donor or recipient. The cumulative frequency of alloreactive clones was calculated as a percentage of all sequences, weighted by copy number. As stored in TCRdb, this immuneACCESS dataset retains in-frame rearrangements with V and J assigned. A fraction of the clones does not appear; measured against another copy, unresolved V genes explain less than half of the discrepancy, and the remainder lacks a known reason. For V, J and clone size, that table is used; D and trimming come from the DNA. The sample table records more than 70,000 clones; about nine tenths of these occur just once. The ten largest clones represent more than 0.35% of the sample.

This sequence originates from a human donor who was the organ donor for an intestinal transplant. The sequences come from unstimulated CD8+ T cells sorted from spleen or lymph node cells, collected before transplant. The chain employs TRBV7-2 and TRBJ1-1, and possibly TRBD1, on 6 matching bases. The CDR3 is CASRTGNTEAFF. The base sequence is TGTGCCAGCAGGACAGGGAACACTGAAGCTTTCTTT.